This TCR beta chain was found in a study of blood T cell repertoires in COVID-19. Whole-study context: Donors in the United States, Italy and Spain gave samples during acute or convalescent COVID-19.

Original data processing: Nucleated cell counts were estimated from reference gene primer amplification. Here immunoSEQ multiplex PCR was the method, and the copy in TCRdb shows in-frame clones only, minus some. The V and J calls and clone size are taken from that table; D and trimming were inferred from the DNA. The table includes about 280,000 clones, 85% detected once. Across 20 to 25 US areas, participants ranged in age from about 18 to 90 years. Recovered status in Cohort 3 required two negative PCRs, clearance, or symptom resolution. Trimming removed 0 bases from V and 5 bases from J, with 14 bases in between. In germline, CDR1 is SGHKS, CDR2 YYEKEE (reference sequence). The CDR3 spans 15 residues.

This clonotype originated in a woman aged 45-65 years who had recovered from COVID-19. The rearrangement links TRBV5-5 to TRBJ1-2; maybe TRBD1 (6 bases). Sequencing used PBMCs or T cells enriched from blood (not recorded which). In DNA, the CDR3 is TGTGCCAGCAGCTTGGGTCACAGGGCGGGTTATGGCTACACCTTC. Encoded protein: CASSLGHRAGYGYTF.